The present T cell receptor beta chain was sequenced within a study of T cell repertoires in cytomegalovirus infection. TCRdb reprocessed the reads with MiXCR, giving one entry per CDR3 protein. The data contain about 920,000 distinct CDR3 sequences, roughly a third of them seen just once; the ten biggest clones take up roughly 13%. In regard to this clonotype: What it binds is not known.

The V and J ends lost 4 bases and 7 bases respectively, with 11 bases between them. The germline V gene encodes CDR1 SGHDT and CDR2 YYEEEE. The CDR3 runs 12 residues. The sequences come from cultured CD8+ T cells from PBMCs, collected from culture after CMV antigen stimulation. The source is a human donor in good health (CMV status not recorded). Some clones in this sample may be carry-over from other donors' samples. This sequence joins TRBV5-6 and TRBJ1-1; no reliable D call. The CDR3: CASSIGVGEAFF. The CDR3 DNA is TGTGCCAGCAGCATTGGAGTCGGTGAAGCTTTCTTT.